The clone carrying this T cell receptor (beta chain) showed up just once. Its cognate antigen is unknown. This sample was included in a study of T cells in localized non-small cell lung cancer. Study conclusions and caveats: Detection in adjacent lung was observed for a median 57 of the top 100 tumor clones.

Germline assignment: CDR1 SGHTA and CDR2 FQGTGA. This CDR3 has 17 residues. Germline trimming cut 1 base from V and 0 bases from J; bases unmatched to any gene: 5. Generated by immunoSEQ multiplex PCR, the TCRdb table keeps only in-frame clones and is missing some. The sample contains roughly 35,000 clones, 90% to 95% of which appear only once. This specimen consisted of peripheral blood, obtained before any cancer treatment. This rearrangement joins TRBV7-3 to TRBJ2-3, with 9 bases that match TRBD2. The receptor was derived from a female donor of 60 years or more with stage I lung adenocarcinoma. The CDR3: CASSLISGGPSTDTQYF. The CDR3 DNA is TGTGCCAGCAGCTTAATAAGCGGGGGGCCTAGCACAGATACGCAGTATTTT.